The 6 T cell receptor beta chains listed next were all sequenced from one sample in a study of blood T cell repertoires in COVID-19. Sequencing was performed with immunoSEQ multiplex PCR; in TCRdb, only in-frame clones are kept and a portion is missing. Counted here are some 230,000 clones, 70% to 90% occurring once; the ten biggest clones make up just under 1%. Input material: peripheral blood. These TCRs come from a middle-aged man with acute or convalescent COVID-19.

The chain carries TRBV2 and TRBJ1-3, with a tentative D call TRBD1 (5 bases). CDR1 is SNHLY and CDR2 is FYNNEI in the germline V gene. CDR3 length: 15 amino acids. The V and J ends lost 6 bases and 0 bases respectively, with 12 bases between them. The CDR3 reads CASSSRTLSGNTIYF. As DNA, the CDR3 is TGTGCCAGCAGCTCCAGGACACTCTCTGGAAACACCATATATTTT.

A few counts support this clone. The rearrangement links TRBV25-1 to TRBJ2-2, with D hard to call. This CDR3 has 12 amino acids. The germline V and J ends were trimmed by 3 bases and 3 bases, with 2 bases remaining between them. Germline-derived CDR1 and CDR2 are MGHDK and SYGVNS. DNA for the CDR3: TGTGCCAGCAGTGACTACACCGGGGAGCTGTTTTTT. This codes for CASSDYTGELFF.

This clone was counted once. The chain employs TRBV2 and TRBJ2-1; possible D gene TRBD2, 6 bases. With 3 bases removed from V and 6 bases from J, the gap between germline ends came to 12 bases. Looked up from germline, CDR1 is SNHLY and CDR2 is FYNNEI. The CDR3 sequence is 14 residues long. In DNA, the CDR3 is TGTGCCAGCAGTGACAGGGTGGGGGGCAATGAGCAGTTCTTC. Translation gives CASSDRVGGNEQFF.

The chain has TRBV5-5 and TRBJ1-2, with TRBD1 matching over 12 bases. Trimming removed 4 bases from V and 8 bases from J; junction bases left unmatched: 6. CDR1 and CDR2 from the germline V gene are SGHKS and YYEKEE (reference sequence). The CDR3 extends over 14 amino acids. In DNA, the CDR3 is TGTGCCAGCAGCCCCGGGACAGGGGGCTACGGCTACACCTTC. Protein: CASSPGTGGYGYTF.

The J gene is TRBJ1-5, the V gene TRBV5-6; 7 positions match TRBD1. The germline CDR1 and CDR2 sequences are SGHDT and YYEEEE. With V trimmed by 3 bases and J by 4 bases, 7 bases remained unmatched. CDR3 length: 15 amino acids. CDR3 in DNA: TGTGCCAGCAGCTCGCTCCGGACAGGAAATCAGCCCCAGCATTTT. Translating gives CASSSLRTGNQPQHF.

The chain recombines TRBV4-3 with TRBJ2-1; 12 bases align to TRBD2. V lost 4 bases, J lost 8 bases, and 9 bases stayed unmatched. The CDR3 spans 16 residues. Germline V lookup: CDR1 LGHNA, CDR2 YSLEER. CDR3 nucleotides: TGCGCCAGCAGCCTATCTAGCGGGGGGGCCCTAGATGAGCAGTTCTTC. Its translation is CASSLSSGGALDEQFF.